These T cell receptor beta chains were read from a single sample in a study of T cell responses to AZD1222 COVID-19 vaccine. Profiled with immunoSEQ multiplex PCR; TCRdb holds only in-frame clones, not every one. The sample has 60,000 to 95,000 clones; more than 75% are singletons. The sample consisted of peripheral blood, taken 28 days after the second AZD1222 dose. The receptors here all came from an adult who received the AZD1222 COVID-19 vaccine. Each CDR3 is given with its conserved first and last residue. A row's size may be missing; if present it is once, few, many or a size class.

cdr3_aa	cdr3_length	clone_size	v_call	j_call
CASSRDRTGELFF	13	NA	TRBV12-3/TRBV12-4	TRBJ2-2
CASSFSGPTPSPLHF	15	NA	TRBV11-2	TRBJ1-6
CATSRDTGPYEQYF	14	NA	TRBV15	TRBJ2-7
CASRGWDRGNSPLHF	15	few	TRBV2	TRBJ1-6
CASSTETGNTEAFF	14	NA	TRBV18	TRBJ1-1
CASSQGYTSIVNTEAFF	17	NA	TRBV3-1/TRBV3-2	TRBJ1-1
CASSIMSPGTLGQFF	15	once	TRBV19	TRBJ2-1
CATSSEGAGGANVLTF	16	NA	TRBV15	TRBJ2-6
CAWSAGAYGYTF	12	NA	TRBV30	TRBJ1-2
CAGSFNSGGYNSPLHF	16	NA	TRBV6-5	TRBJ1-6
CAWRGHYPGNIQYF	14	NA	TRBV30	TRBJ2-4
CASGLGTGYQPQHF	14	NA	TRBV12-5	TRBJ1-5
CASSLLRGASEQYF	14	NA	TRBV11-3	TRBJ2-7
CAWKGGSSSPLHF	13	NA	TRBV30	TRBJ1-6
CASSLLASDEQFF	13	NA	TRBV12-3/TRBV12-4	TRBJ2-1
CASSLASSGGYEQYF	15	NA	TRBV5-1	TRBJ2-7
CASSQDLAGGSNEQFF	16	NA	TRBV3-1/TRBV3-2	TRBJ2-1
CASSPFPGVSGSNQPQHF	18	NA	TRBV28	TRBJ1-5
CASSATTGVNGNTIYF	16	NA	TRBV7-8	TRBJ1-3
CAISERGTGNEKLFF	15	NA	TRBV10-3	TRBJ1-4
CASSTRSLDGYTF	13	few	TRBV7-2	TRBJ1-2
CASSSAGLGETQYF	14	NA	TRBV6-5	TRBJ2-5
CASSYFRNSYEQYF	14	NA	TRBV6-2/TRBV6-3	TRBJ2-7
CASSSDFLSSGNTIYF	16	NA	TRBV19	TRBJ1-3
CASSSGRINPQHF	13	NA	TRBV6-5	TRBJ1-5
CASSLGTRNDEQYF	14	NA	TRBV4-1	TRBJ2-7
CAWSRHSGNEKLFF	14	NA	TRBV30	TRBJ1-4
CASSQEWVNTEAFF	14	once	TRBV3-1/TRBV3-2	TRBJ1-1
CASSPESGTEAFF	13	once	TRBV18	TRBJ1-1
CAISETPSGGYYEQYF	16	few	TRBV10-3	TRBJ2-7